This TCR beta chain is drawn from a study of blood T cell repertoires in COVID-19. Study-level information: Samples of COVID-19 (acute and convalescent) were obtained from the United States, Italy and Spain. In each case, the material was cDNA or gDNA derived from T cells, B-cell-depleted T cells, or PBMCs.

Germline V gene data show CDR1 as GTSNPN and CDR2 as SVGIG (reference sequence). The CDR3 has 12 residues. Trimming removed 7 bases at V and 6 bases at J, with 15 bases between. Authors' analysis steps: Amplification from reference gene primers served as the basis for estimated nucleated cell counts. Generated by immunoSEQ multiplex PCR, the TCRdb table keeps only in-frame clones and is missing some. For V, J and clone size, that table is used; D and trimming come from the DNA. The sample includes approximately 80,000 clones, roughly 88% seen only once; the top ten take approximately 8%. The gene calls are TRBV30 and TRBJ1-1; no definite D call. This TCR was sampled from a man aged 45-65 years with active COVID-19. The sequenced material came from peripheral blood. DNA of the CDR3: TGTGCCTCCTTACGGGGAGCGGCTGAAGCTTTCTTT. Its protein product is CASLRGAAEAFF.